The entry below gives a single T cell receptor beta chain sequence along with its context. Primers for the PCR totalled 60 Vbeta and 13 Jbeta. The method was immunoSEQ multiplex PCR; TCRdb's version includes in-frame clones alone and lacks a portion of them. Of over 100,000 clones in the sample, roughly four fifths were seen once. This entry is derived from a study of cytomegalovirus exposure and HLA in healthy donors. Material: PBMCs. The TCR comes from a male donor in good health and CMV-seronegative.

The CDR3, as DNA: TGTGCCAGCAGCTTGGCCACAGGGGCGCTCTATGGCTACACCTTC. This translates into CASSLATGALYGYTF. V gene TRBV5-8 combines with J gene TRBJ1-2, with 7 nucleotides matching TRBD1. The CDR3 length is 15 residues. J gave up 4 bases and V 0 bases, and 6 bases lay outside the gene matches. Germline V CDR1 and CDR2: SGHTS, YDEGEE.